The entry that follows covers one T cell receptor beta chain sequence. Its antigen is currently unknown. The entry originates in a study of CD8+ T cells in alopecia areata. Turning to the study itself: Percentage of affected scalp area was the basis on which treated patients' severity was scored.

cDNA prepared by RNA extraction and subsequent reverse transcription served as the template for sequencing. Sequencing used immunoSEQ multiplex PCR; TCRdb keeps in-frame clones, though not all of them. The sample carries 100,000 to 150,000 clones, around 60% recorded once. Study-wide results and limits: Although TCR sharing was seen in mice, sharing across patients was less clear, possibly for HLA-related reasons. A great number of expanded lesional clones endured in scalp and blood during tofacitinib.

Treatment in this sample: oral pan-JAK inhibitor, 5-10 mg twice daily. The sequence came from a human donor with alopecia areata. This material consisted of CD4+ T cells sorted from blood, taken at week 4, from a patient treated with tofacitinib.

The CDR3 DNA reads TGTGCCACCAGCAGAGATGGGGCACCCGGGGGAGAGACCCAGTACTTC. It yields the protein CATSRDGAPGGETQYF. This chain uses TRBV15 with TRBJ2-5, with D possibly matching TRBD2 (6 bases). The CDR3 runs to 16 residues. Germline V gives CDR1 LNHNV, CDR2 YYDKDF (reference sequence). The ends were cut back, 0 bases at V and 4 bases at J, with 15 bases in the middle.